This TCR beta chain was sequenced during a study of shared clonotypes between healthy human individuals. Study details: Three plates each covered CD4 naive and memory; CD8 naive two, CD8 memory one. Findings of the study overall: Between several donors, naive CD4 clonotypes were shared at a level of about 5%.

Authors' methods: Filtering was not the same, since immunoSEQ gave junction-only sequences without quality scores. The method was immunoSEQ multiplex PCR; TCRdb's version includes in-frame clones alone and lacks a portion of them. V, J and clone size are taken as reported in that table, and D and trimming were inferred from the DNA itself. Here the sample spans about 2,200,000 clones, just over 90% being singletons. V gave up 0 bases and J gave up 8 bases; unmatched junction bases: 6. This CDR3 spans 14 amino acids. Per the germline V gene, CDR1 is MNHEY and CDR2 is SVGAGI. Details on this clone: Its antigen is not known.

It was CD45RO-negative cells, positively selected for CCR7, that made up naive CD8 cells, with terminally differentiated effector memory CD45RA+ cells excluded. All donors qualified as healthy HIV-negative adults and had experienced no recent acute infections or vaccinations. The V and J genes are TRBV6-5 and TRBJ1-2; TRBD1 matches 7 bases. The source of this sequence is a young man in good health. Some clones in this sample may be carry-over from other donors' samples. Material: naive CD8+ T cells from PBMCs. In DNA, the CDR3 is TGTGCCAGCAGTTACTCGGAGGGGGCGCAGGGCTACACCTTC. The encoded protein is CASSYSEGAQGYTF.